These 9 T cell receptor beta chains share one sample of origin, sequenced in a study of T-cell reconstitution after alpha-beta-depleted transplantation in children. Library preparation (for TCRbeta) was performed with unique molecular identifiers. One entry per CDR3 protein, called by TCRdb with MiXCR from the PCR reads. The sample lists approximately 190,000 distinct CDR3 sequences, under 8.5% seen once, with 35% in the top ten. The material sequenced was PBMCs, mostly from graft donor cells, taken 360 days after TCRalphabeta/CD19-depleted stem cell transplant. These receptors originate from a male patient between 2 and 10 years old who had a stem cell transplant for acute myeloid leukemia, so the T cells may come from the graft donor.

CDR3 sequence reads: CASSSQTSTDTQYF. CDR3 nucleotide sequence: TGTGCCAGCTCATCTCAGACTAGCACAGATACGCAGTATTTT. The chain couples TRBV18 to TRBJ2-3; D gene uncertain. Trimming took off 5 bases at V and 0 bases at J, with 9 bases between the two ends. Germline lookup yields CDR1 KGHSH and CDR2 LQKENI. This CDR3 has 14 amino acids.

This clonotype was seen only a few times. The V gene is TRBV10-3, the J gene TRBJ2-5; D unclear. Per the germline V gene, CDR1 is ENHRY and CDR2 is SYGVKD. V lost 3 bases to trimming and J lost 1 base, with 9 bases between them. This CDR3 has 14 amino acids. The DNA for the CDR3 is TGTGCCATCAGTGACCCGGGCCCCCAAGAGACCCAGTACTTC. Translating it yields CAISDPGPQETQYF.

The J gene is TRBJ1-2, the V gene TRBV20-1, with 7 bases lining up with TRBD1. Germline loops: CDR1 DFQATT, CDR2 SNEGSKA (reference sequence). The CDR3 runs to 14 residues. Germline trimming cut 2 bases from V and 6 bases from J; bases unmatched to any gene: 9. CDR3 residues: CSARRPRTGNGYTF. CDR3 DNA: TGCAGTGCTAGACGCCCTCGGACAGGAAATGGCTACACCTTC.

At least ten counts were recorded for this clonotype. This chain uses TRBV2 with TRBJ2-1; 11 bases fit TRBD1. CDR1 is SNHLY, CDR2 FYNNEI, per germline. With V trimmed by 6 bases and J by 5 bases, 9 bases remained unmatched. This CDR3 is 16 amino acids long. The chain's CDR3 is CASRERSGQGDNEQFF. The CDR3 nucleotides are TGTGCCAGCAGAGAGAGGTCGGGACAGGGGGACAATGAGCAGTTCTTC.

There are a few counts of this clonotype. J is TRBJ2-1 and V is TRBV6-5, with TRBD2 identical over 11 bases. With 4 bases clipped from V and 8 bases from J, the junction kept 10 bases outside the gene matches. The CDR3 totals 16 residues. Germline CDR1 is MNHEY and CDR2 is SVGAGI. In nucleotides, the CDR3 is TGTGCCAGCAGTTTCGCCTTTAGCGGGGGGGCTGATGAGCAGTTCTTC. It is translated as CASSFAFSGGADEQFF.

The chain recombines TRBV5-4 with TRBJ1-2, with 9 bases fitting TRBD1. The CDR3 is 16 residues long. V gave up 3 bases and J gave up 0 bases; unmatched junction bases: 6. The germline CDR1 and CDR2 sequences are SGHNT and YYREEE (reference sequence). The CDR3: CASSYGQGRTNYGYTF. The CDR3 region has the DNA TGTGCCAGCAGCTATGGACAGGGGCGCACTAACTATGGCTACACCTTC.

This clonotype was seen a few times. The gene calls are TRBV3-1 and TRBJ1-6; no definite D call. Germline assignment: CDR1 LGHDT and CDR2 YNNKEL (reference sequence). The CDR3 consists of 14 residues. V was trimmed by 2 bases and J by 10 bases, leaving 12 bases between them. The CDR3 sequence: CASSQRRASSPLHF. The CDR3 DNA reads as TGTGCCAGCAGCCAAAGGCGGGCCTCCTCACCCCTCCACTTT. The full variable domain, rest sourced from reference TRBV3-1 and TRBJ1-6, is DTAVSQTPKYLVTQMGNDKSIKCEQNLGHDTMYWYKQDSKKFLKIMFSYNNKELIINETVPNRFSPKSPDKAHLNLHINSLELGDSAVYFCASSQRRASSPLHFGNGTRLTVT.

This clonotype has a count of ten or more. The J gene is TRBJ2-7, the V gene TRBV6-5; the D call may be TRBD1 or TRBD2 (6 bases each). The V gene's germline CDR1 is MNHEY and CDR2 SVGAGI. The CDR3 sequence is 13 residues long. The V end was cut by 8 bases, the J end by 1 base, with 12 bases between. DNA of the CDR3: TGTGCCAGCCGGCGGGACATTTCCTACGAGCAGTACTTC. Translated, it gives CASRRDISYEQYF.

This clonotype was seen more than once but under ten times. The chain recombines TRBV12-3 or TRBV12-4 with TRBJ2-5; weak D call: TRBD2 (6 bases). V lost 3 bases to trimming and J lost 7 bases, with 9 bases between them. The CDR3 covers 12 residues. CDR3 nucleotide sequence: TGTGCCAGCAGTTTGGGACTTGTGACCCAGTACTTC. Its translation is CASSLGLVTQYF.